One and the same sample provided the 14 T cell receptor beta chains below, sequenced in a study of patients and donors after allogeneic stem cell transplantation. TCRdb reprocessed the RT-PCR reads with MiXCR, giving one entry per CDR3 protein. The sample includes about 160,000 distinct CDR3 sequences, about 24% of them seen just once. What was sequenced was blood, either unsorted or a sorted T cell fraction (not recorded which). The receptors come from a human donor who was either an allogeneic HSCT recipient or a stem cell or donor lymphocyte infusion donor (not recorded which). It is not recorded whose cells these are; they may come from a transplant donor.

This clonotype showed up just a few times. The chain couples TRBV14 to TRBJ1-4; D gene unclear. V lost 0 bases, J lost 7 bases, and 9 bases lay in between. This CDR3 is 14 amino acids long. Germline V CDR1 and CDR2: SGHDN, FVKESK. The CDR3: CASSQDPQTEKLFF. The CDR3 DNA sequence: TGTGCCAGCAGCCAAGATCCCCAGACTGAAAAACTGTTTTTT.

The V gene is TRBV10-3, the J gene TRBJ1-3; D gene ambiguous. The germline V gene encodes CDR1 ENHRY and CDR2 SYGVKD. The CDR3 is made up of 10 amino acids. Trimming pared 6 bases from V and 7 bases from J, leaving 4 bases between. The DNA for the CDR3 is TGTGCCATCAGGGGGAACACCATATATTTT. Encoded protein: CAIRGNTIYF.

This chain joins TRBV6-6 and TRBJ1-5; D remains ambiguous. The germline gives CDR1 MNHNY, CDR2 SVGAGI (reference sequence). Trimming took 4 bases from V and 5 from J, leaving 18 bases between them. This CDR3 contains 16 residues. The CDR3 nucleotides are TGTGCCAGCAGTTCCCCGGGCCCGAGGACCGATCAGCCCCAGCATTTT. This translates into CASSSPGPRTDQPQHF.

In its sample, this clonotype was seen many times. The chain uses TRBV7-2 and TRBJ1-4; D might be TRBD1 (6 bases). This CDR3 is built from 13 residues. V was trimmed by 3 bases and J by 8 bases, leaving 10 bases between them. Germline V gene sequence: CDR1 SGHTA, CDR2 FQGNSA. The CDR3 region is CASSFQGREKLFF. CDR3 in DNA: TGTGCCAGCAGCTTTCAGGGGAGGGAAAAACTGTTTTTT.

CDR3 sequence (DNA): TGCAGCGTCCTAACCCAGGGGGGCTCGCAGTATTTT. Translating gives CSVLTQGGSQYF. The chain joins TRBV29-1 to TRBJ2-3; perhaps TRBD1 as D (7 bases). The CDR3 runs 12 residues. The germline gives CDR1 SQVTM, CDR2 ANQGSEA. V was clipped by 6 bases and J by 10 bases, with 17 bases between them.

The J gene is TRBJ1-3, the V gene TRBV6-5; unclear D gene. The CDR3 loop spans 14 amino acids. Trimming pared 5 bases from V and 4 bases from J, leaving 12 bases between. The germline CDR1 and CDR2 sequences are MNHEY and SVGAGI. The CDR3, as DNA: TGTGCCAGCAGTCAGAATCTCGGGGGAAACACCATATATTTT. As protein: CASSQNLGGNTIYF.

This clonotype was detected only a few times. The chain recombines TRBV2 with TRBJ2-3; D unclear. This CDR3 has 14 residues. CDR1 is SNHLY and CDR2 is FYNNEI in the germline V gene. Trimming pared 0 bases from V and 4 bases from J, leaving 8 bases between. The CDR3 is CASSEATPADTQYF. The CDR3 DNA sequence: TGTGCCAGCAGTGAAGCTACCCCCGCAGATACGCAGTATTTT.

The chain joins TRBV27 to TRBJ1-1; D is ambiguous. Germline V lookup: CDR1 MNHEY, CDR2 SMNVEV (reference sequence). The ends were cut back, 8 bases at V and 0 bases at J, with 16 bases in the middle. The CDR3 consists of 15 residues. In DNA, the CDR3 is TGTGCCAGCGCCCCATGGCAGCCCATGAACACTGAAGCTTTCTTT. Its translation: CASAPWQPMNTEAFF.

This clonotype has just a few counts. This rearrangement joins TRBV25-1 to TRBJ1-1; D remains ambiguous. The V gene lost 8 bases and the J gene lost 0 bases, with 10 bases spanning the gap. Germline V lookup: CDR1 MGHDK, CDR2 SYGVNS. CDR3 length equals 13 residues. The CDR3 sequence is CASASSLNTEAFF. The CDR3 DNA sequence: TGTGCCAGCGCCTCATCACTGAACACTGAAGCTTTCTTT.

This chain joins TRBV5-5 and TRBJ2-7, with D uncertain. The CDR3 has 14 residues. Germline V lookup: CDR1 SGHKS, CDR2 YYEKEE (reference sequence). V dropped 0 bases and J dropped 2 bases, with 9 bases sitting between them. Written as DNA, the CDR3 is TGTGCCAGCAGCTTGGTTGTTCTTGCCTACGAGCAGTACTTC. Protein product: CASSLVVLAYEQYF.

The rearrangement links TRBV24-1 to TRBJ2-1; D could derive from TRBD1 or TRBD2 (5 bases each). With 5 bases removed from V and 7 bases from J, the gap between germline ends came to 8 bases. Germline V gene sequence: CDR1 KGHDR, CDR2 SFDVKD. This CDR3 is 12 amino acids long. The CDR3 DNA is TGTGCCACCAGTGCTGGGACGAATGAGCAGTTCTTC. It specifies CATSAGTNEQFF.

This clonotype was picked up a small number of times. This chain links TRBV20-1 with TRBJ2-1, with 13 bases identical to TRBD2. J gave up 1 base and V 1 base, and 7 bases lay outside the gene matches. Germline V lookup: CDR1 DFQATT, CDR2 SNEGSKA (reference sequence). The CDR3 spans 18 residues. CDR3 bases: TGCAGTGCTAGAGGGTGGACTAGCGGGAGAGAGTCCTACAATGAGCAGTTCTTC. This sequence encodes CSARGWTSGRESYNEQFF.

This clonotype has just a few counts. The rearrangement links TRBV10-3 to TRBJ2-5; weak D call: TRBD2 (6 bases). Germline V gene lookup returns CDR1 ENHRY and CDR2 SYGVKD. This CDR3 is 14 amino acids long. The germline V and J ends were trimmed by 6 bases and 4 bases, with 15 bases remaining between them. CDR3 coding DNA: TGTGCCATCAGGGGGGACTCCTACGGAGAGACCCAGTACTTC. Translating gives CAIRGDSYGETQYF.

This clonotype was counted a few times. This chain uses TRBV12-3 or TRBV12-4 with TRBJ2-7; D remains ambiguous. The CDR3 runs 14 residues. Trimming left V 6 bases short and J 3 bases short, with 15 bases between. The CDR3 loop reads CASSRIVGGYEQYF. The CDR3 DNA sequence: TGTGCCAGCAGCCGCATAGTGGGCGGCTACGAGCAGTACTTC.